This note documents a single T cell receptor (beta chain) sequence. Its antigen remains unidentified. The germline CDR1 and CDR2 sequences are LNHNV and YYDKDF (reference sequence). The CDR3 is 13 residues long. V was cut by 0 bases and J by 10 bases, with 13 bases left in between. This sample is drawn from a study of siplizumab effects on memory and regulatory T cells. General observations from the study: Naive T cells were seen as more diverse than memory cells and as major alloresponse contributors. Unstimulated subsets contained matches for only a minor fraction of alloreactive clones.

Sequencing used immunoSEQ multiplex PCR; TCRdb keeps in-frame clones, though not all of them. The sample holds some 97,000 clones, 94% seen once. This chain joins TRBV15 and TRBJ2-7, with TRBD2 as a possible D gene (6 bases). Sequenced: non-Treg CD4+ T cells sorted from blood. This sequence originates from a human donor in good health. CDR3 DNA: TGTGCCACCAGCAGAGATGAAACTAGCCCTCAGTACTTC. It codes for CATSRDETSPQYF.